This paragraph reports one T cell receptor beta chain. What it binds is unknown. The data are from a study of T cell responses to AZD1222 COVID-19 vaccine. CDR1 is KGHSH and CDR2 is LQKENI in the germline V gene. The V and J ends lost 4 bases and 1 base respectively, with 14 bases between them. The CDR3 is 16 amino acids. General study findings and limits: Seropositive at baseline were only 5 or 6 AZD1222 recipients. Repertoires were obtained solely post-peak T cell response.

Produced via immunoSEQ multiplex PCR; TCRdb's table is partial and in-frame only. The sample shows roughly 140,000 clones, around 94% of them seen only once. This chain joins TRBV18 and TRBJ1-3, with D unclear. This sequence was found in an adult who received the AZD1222 COVID-19 vaccine. The sequencing used peripheral blood, collected 28 days after the second AZD1222 dose. The DNA of the CDR3 is TGTGCCAGCTCACTCCTCCTAGCCGAATCTGGAAACACCATATATTTT. Translating it yields CASSLLLAESGNTIYF.